What follows describes a single T cell receptor (beta chain). Using immunoSEQ multiplex PCR, the repertoire was profiled, and TCRdb retains in-frame clones only, with some absent. The sample shows over 95,000 clones, 70% to 80% of them seen only once. The data are from a study of blood T cell repertoires in COVID-19. V was cut by 5 bases and J by 2 bases, with 9 bases left in between. CDR1 is SGHTA and CDR2 is FQGNSA in the germline V gene. CDR3 length: 13 residues. The receptor was derived from a woman older than 75 with active or convalescent COVID-19. Sequencing was done on a sample of peripheral blood. V gene TRBV7-2 combines with J gene TRBJ2-5; D might be TRBD2 (6 bases). The CDR3 here is CASSAGLQETQYF. The DNA of the CDR3 is TGTGCCAGCAGCGCGGGACTTCAAGAGACCCAGTACTTC.